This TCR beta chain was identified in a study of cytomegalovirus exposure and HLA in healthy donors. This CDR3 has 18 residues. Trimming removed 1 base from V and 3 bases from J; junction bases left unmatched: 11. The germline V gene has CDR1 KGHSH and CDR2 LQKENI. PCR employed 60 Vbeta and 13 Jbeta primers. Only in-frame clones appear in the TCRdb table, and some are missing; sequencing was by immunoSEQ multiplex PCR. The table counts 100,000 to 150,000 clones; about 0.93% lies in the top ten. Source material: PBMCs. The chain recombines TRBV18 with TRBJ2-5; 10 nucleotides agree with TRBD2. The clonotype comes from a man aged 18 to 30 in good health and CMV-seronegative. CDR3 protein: CASSPRRASGRLEETQYF. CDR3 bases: TGTGCCAGCTCACCACGGAGGGCTAGCGGGAGATTAGAAGAGACCCAGTACTTC.